The 18 T cell receptor beta chains below were found in one sample sequenced in a study of OX40 agonist ivuxolimab in advanced cancers. Sequencing used immunoSEQ multiplex PCR; TCRdb keeps in-frame clones, though not all of them. In the table there are roughly 77,000 clones, around nine tenths of which are singletons. Sequencing was performed on CD4+ or CD8+ T cells sorted from blood, taken in a trial of the OX40 agonist ivuxolimab. All receptors derive from an adult with an advanced solid tumor such as melanoma, head and neck, liver or kidney cancer.

This chain links TRBV6-1 with TRBJ1-1, with D hard to call. Per germline, CDR1 MNHNS and CDR2 SASEGT. Trimming removed 0 bases from V and 6 bases from J, with 8 bases in between. The CDR3 covers 13 residues. In DNA form, the CDR3 reads TGTGCCAGCAGTGAAGCGGGGAGAGCTGAAGCTTTCTTT. Its translation is CASSEAGRAEAFF.

V gene TRBV4-2 combines with J gene TRBJ2-5, with unresolved D. The CDR3 totals 11 residues. Trimming left V 1 base short and J 4 bases short, with 1 base between. Germline values: CDR1 LGHNA, CDR2 YNFKEQ. CDR3 DNA: TGTGCCAGCAGCCAAGCAGAGACCCAGTACTTC. It specifies CASSQAETQYF.

The chain carries TRBV11-2 and TRBJ1-1, with D hard to call. Trimming took off 1 base at V and 0 bases at J, with 9 bases between the two ends. CDR1 and CDR2 from the germline V gene are SGHAT and FQNNGV. This CDR3 is 15 amino acids long. This chain's CDR3 is CASSLVLGMNTEAFF. The DNA of the CDR3 is TGTGCCAGCAGCTTAGTTCTGGGAATGAACACTGAAGCTTTCTTT.

The chain joins TRBV5-1 to TRBJ2-5; TRBD1 agrees at 12 bases. This CDR3 spans 16 amino acids. J gave up 5 bases and V 4 bases, and 9 bases lay outside the gene matches. Per germline, CDR1 SGHRS and CDR2 YFSETQ. In DNA form, the CDR3 reads TGCGCCAGCAGCCCACTCCGGGACAGGGGGCATGAGACCCAGTACTTC. Translating gives CASSPLRDRGHETQYF.

The chain couples TRBV11-2 to TRBJ1-1; D is unresolved. The CDR3 totals 16 residues. CDR1 SGHAT and CDR2 FQNNGV come from the germline V gene. Trimming cost V 6 bases and J 3 bases, with 20 bases left between them. DNA for the CDR3: TGTGCCAGCAGAACTGGGTCTCTGGGAGGATACACTGAAGCTTTCTTT. The encoded protein is CASRTGSLGGYTEAFF. The full variable domain, in which reference TRBV11-2 and TRBJ1-1 provide the parts outside the CDR3, is EAGVAQSPRYKIIEKRQSVAFWCNPISGHATLYWYQQILGQGPKLLIQFQNNGVVDDSQLPKDRFSAERLKGVDSTLKIQPAKLEDSAVYLCASRTGSLGGYTEAFFGQGTRLTVV.

V usage is TRBV18 and J usage is TRBJ2-2; possible D gene TRBD2, 5 bases. Germline-derived CDR1 and CDR2 are KGHSH and LQKENI. This CDR3 contains 16 residues. V gave up 4 bases and J gave up 3 bases, with 15 bases separating them. In nucleotides, the CDR3 is TGTGCCAGCTCACTCGGAGGTGGTTTGGACACCGGGGAGCTGTTTTTT. Encoded protein: CASSLGGGLDTGELFF.

The J gene is TRBJ1-1, the V gene TRBV9, with D tentatively TRBD1 (6 bases). V gave up 0 bases and J gave up 1 base, with 10 bases separating them. Per germline, CDR1 SGDLS and CDR2 YYNGEE. The CDR3 is made up of 15 amino acids. The CDR3 here is CASSVGGAQNTEAFF. The CDR3 nucleotides are TGTGCCAGCAGCGTAGGGGGGGCGCAGAACACTGAAGCTTTCTTT.

CDR3 amino acids: CASSPTGKHEKLFF. The CDR3 coding sequence is TGTGCCAGCAGCCCGACAGGAAAACATGAAAAACTGTTTTTT. The J gene is TRBJ1-4, the V gene TRBV7-9; D may be TRBD1 (6 bases). The ends were cut back, 5 bases at V and 6 bases at J, with 13 bases in the middle. Germline CDR1 and CDR2: SEHNR and FQNEAQ (reference sequence). This CDR3 comprises 14 residues.

The chain links TRBV13 to TRBJ2-1, with TRBD1 matching over 7 bases. After removal of 2 bases from V and 6 bases from J, the junction contained 7 bases not matched to a gene. CDR1 PRHDT and CDR2 FYEKMQ come from the germline V gene (reference sequence). The CDR3 has 15 amino acids. Here the CDR3 DNA reads TGTGCCAGCAGCTTAAGACAGGGTGGTGGCAATGAGCAGTTCTTC. Amino acids: CASSLRQGGGNEQFF.

V gene TRBV5-1 combines with J gene TRBJ2-1, with 13 bases identical to TRBD2. With 4 bases clipped from V and 0 bases from J, the junction kept 4 bases outside the gene matches. CDR1 and CDR2 from the germline V gene are SGHRS and YFSETQ. The CDR3 totals 17 residues. CDR3 bases: TGCGCCAGCAGCGGGGGACTAGCGGGAAGCTCCTACAATGAGCAGTTCTTC. Protein: CASSGGLAGSSYNEQFF.

There are a few counts of this clone. The chain links TRBV10-3 to TRBJ1-6, with D tentatively TRBD1 (6 bases). Germline V lookup: CDR1 ENHRY, CDR2 SYGVKD. The germline V and J ends were trimmed by 4 bases and 7 bases, with 8 bases remaining between them. This CDR3 comprises 13 residues. The chain's CDR3 is CAISGQENSPLHF. The CDR3 bases are TGTGCCATCAGTGGACAGGAAAATTCACCCCTCCACTTT.

V and J are TRBV10-3 and TRBJ2-3, with 11 bases that match TRBD2. This CDR3 has 17 residues. The germline gives CDR1 ENHRY, CDR2 SYGVKD. V dropped 2 bases and J dropped 7; count of bases not matched to a gene: 11. CDR3 DNA: TGTGCCATCAGTGAGACTAGTCCTAGCGGGAGGATGAATACGCAGTATTTT. It yields the protein CAISETSPSGRMNTQYF.

This chain uses TRBV5-1 with TRBJ2-2; the match to TRBD1 covers 9 bases. After removal of 2 bases from V and 6 bases from J, the junction contained 5 bases not matched to a gene. The CDR3 runs 15 residues. In germline, CDR1 is SGHRS, CDR2 YFSETQ. For the CDR3, the DNA is TGCGCCAGCAGCTTCGACAGGGGGGCGGCCGGGGAGCTGTTTTTT. The encoded protein is CASSFDRGAAGELFF.

V usage is TRBV7-9 and J usage is TRBJ1-3; D call uncertain. Germline V CDR1 and CDR2: SEHNR, FQNEAQ (reference sequence). The CDR3 totals 15 residues. Trimming took 5 bases from V and 0 from J, leaving 11 bases between them. CDR3 in DNA: TGTGCCAGCAGCCAAACATCGAGCTCTGGAAACACCATATATTTT. Translated: CASSQTSSSGNTIYF.

The V and J genes are TRBV7-3 and TRBJ2-2; D is possibly TRBD1 (6 bases). The CDR3 loop spans 13 amino acids. Germline V gene lookup returns CDR1 SGHTA and CDR2 FQGTGA. Trimming shortened V by 5 bases and J by 5 bases, and 9 bases separated the two germline ends. The CDR3 region is CASSRTATGELFF. The CDR3 DNA reads as TGTGCCAGCAGCCGGACAGCGACCGGGGAGCTGTTTTTT.

V gene TRBV10-3 combines with J gene TRBJ2-3; D tentatively fits TRBD1 or TRBD2 (5 bases each). This CDR3 contains 16 residues. Germline V lookup: CDR1 ENHRY, CDR2 SYGVKD. Trimming pared 0 bases from V and 6 bases from J, leaving 16 bases between. Written as DNA, the CDR3 is TGTGCCATCAGTGAGTCGTGGGGGATAGGGGAGGATACGCAGTATTTT. Translation gives CAISESWGIGEDTQYF.

This clone was counted a few times. The sample has other DNA sequences that encode this CDR3 too. The chain carries TRBV6-1 and TRBJ2-3, with 8 nucleotides matching TRBD1. This CDR3 region has 14 residues. Germline CDR1 and CDR2: MNHNS and SASEGT. The V and J ends lost 6 bases and 2 bases, in that order; junction bases with no gene match: 4. The CDR3 DNA reads TGTGCCAGCAGCGACAGGGGACCCACAGATACGCAGTATTTT. This gives the protein CASSDRGPTDTQYF.

This clone was found once. This chain connects TRBV4-1 to TRBJ1-1; TRBD1 matches at 10 bases. The length of the CDR3 is 18 residues. The V gene end was trimmed by 0 bases and the J gene end by 2 bases; junction bases not matched to a gene: 9. Germline CDR1 MGHRA, CDR2 YSYEKL. DNA for the CDR3: TGCGCCAGCAGCCAAGATAGAGGGACAGGGGCTATTAACACTGAAGCTTTCTTT. Protein product: CASSQDRGTGAINTEAFF.